The T cell receptor beta chain under discussion was sequenced for a study of blood T cell repertoires in COVID-19. Study-wide background: PBMCs, B-cell-depleted T cells, or T cells were the source of the cDNA or gDNA that made up the material.

In the original workflow: Quantification of nucleated cells was approximated via reference gene primer amplification. Clones were sequenced by immunoSEQ multiplex PCR, and TCRdb holds only the in-frame ones, with some missing. The DNA gave D and trimming, while V, J and clone size come from that table. The sample has under 300,000 clones, 86% seen once. The TCR originated in a young woman with active or convalescent COVID-19. Sequencing used peripheral blood.

The CDR3 here is CASSLGHTNTGELFF. As DNA, the CDR3 is TGTGCCAGCAGTTTAGGCCACACGAACACCGGGGAGCTGTTTTTT. The chain recombines TRBV28 with TRBJ2-2; D is unclear. The length of the CDR3 is 15 residues. Germline V gene lookup returns CDR1 MDHEN and CDR2 SYDVKM. The ends were cut back, 2 bases at V and 0 bases at J, with 7 bases in the middle.